These T cell receptor beta chains were read from a single sample in a study of CD8 T cells in Susac syndrome. From the immunoSEQ multiplex PCR reads, TCRdb called clonotypes with MiXCR, one entry per CDR3 protein. The sample holds around 130,000 distinct CDR3 sequences, about 90% seen once. Sequenced: CD8+ T cells from PBMCs. Every receptor here comes from a human donor with multiple sclerosis. The CDR3 runs from the conserved cysteine through the conserved F or W. A D gene is named only where the DNA matches it firmly. Not all rows give a size; the values are once, few, many and, for expanded clones, a class.

J | size | V | D | CDR3 | DNA
TRBJ2-7 | . | TRBV5-6 | . | CASSIQGPLIIYEQYF | TGTGCCAGCAGTATCCAGGGACCTCTCATAATCTACGAGCAGTACTTC
TRBJ2-1 | . | TRBV6-5 | . | CASSYLQEQFF | TGTGCCAGCAGTTATCTCCAGGAGCAGTTCTTC
TRBJ2-7 | . | TRBV5-4 | TRBD2 | CASSFGSGTSSYEQYF | TGTGCCAGCAGCTTTGGAAGCGGGACTAGCTCCTACGAGCAGTACTTC
TRBJ2-1 | . | TRBV7-9 | . | CASSLAQTGGEQFF | TGTGCCAGCAGCTTAGCGCAAACCGGGGGTGAGCAGTTCTTC
TRBJ1-5 | . | TRBV20-1 | . | CSACALESNQPQHF | TGCAGTGCTTGCGCCTTAGAGAGCAATCAGCCCCAGCATTTT
TRBJ2-7 | . | TRBV7-6 | . | CATGRGTYEQYF | TGTGCCACCGGGAGAGGGACCTACGAGCAGTACTTC
TRBJ1-1 | . | TRBV6-2/TRBV6-3 | . | CASSYSLQGEAFF | TGTGCCAGCAGTTACTCACTACAGGGAGAAGCTTTCTTT
TRBJ2-1 | . | TRBV13 | TRBD2 | CASSLNVGGPFHEQFF | TGTGCCAGCAGCTTAAACGTGGGAGGGCCATTCCATGAGCAGTTCTTC
TRBJ2-5 | . | TRBV4-1 | TRBD2 | CASSQDPRAGGQETQYF | TGCGCCAGCAGCCAAGATCCTAGGGCGGGGGGTCAAGAGACCCAGTACTTC
TRBJ2-1 | . | TRBV7-9 | TRBD1 | CASTGDPEQFF | TGTGCCAGTACAGGGGACCCTGAGCAGTTCTTC
TRBJ2-7 | . | TRBV12-3/TRBV12-4 | . | CASRHKQGGEQYF | TGTGCCAGCAGGCATAAACAGGGTGGCGAGCAGTACTTC
TRBJ1-2 | . | TRBV11-2 | . | CASSAANGNQVLGGYTF | TGTGCCAGCAGCGCGGCCAACGGGAACCAGGTCCTCGGGGGCTACACCTTC
TRBJ2-1 | . | TRBV6-5 | . | CASSYESGSLVNEQFF | TGTGCCAGCAGTTACGAATCGGGATCTTTGGTAAATGAGCAGTTCTTC
TRBJ2-2 | . | TRBV11-2 | TRBD2 | CASSFSSGRTGELFF | TGTGCCAGCAGCTTTTCTAGCGGGAGGACCGGGGAGCTGTTTTTT
TRBJ2-2 | few | TRBV7-2 | . | CASSLGPYTGELFF | TGTGCCAGCAGCTTAGGGCCCTACACCGGGGAGCTGTTTTTT
TRBJ1-1 | few | TRBV29-1 | . | CSVEENTEAFF | TGCAGCGTTGAGGAAAACACTGAAGCTTTCTTT
TRBJ2-7 | few | TRBV7-2 | TRBD2 | CASSLGWVKGGSSDEQYF | TGTGCCAGCAGCTTAGGATGGGTAAAGGGAGGGTCATCCGACGAGCAGTACTTC
TRBJ1-2 | . | TRBV19 | . | CASTSGTNYGYTF | .
TRBJ1-2 | . | TRBV28 | . | CASSLGGPGYTF | TGTGCCAGCAGTTTAGGCGGGCCCGGCTACACCTTC
TRBJ1-2 | . | TRBV14 | . | CASSQVDWALITF | TGTGCCAGCAGCCAAGTGGACTGGGCGCTAATCACCTTC
TRBJ2-7 | . | TRBV27 | . | CASSHLGATTYEQYF | TGTGCCAGCAGCCACCTAGGGGCGACGACCTACGAGCAGTACTTC
TRBJ2-3 | . | TRBV7-6 | . | CASSLDVGGPLDTQYF | TGTGCCAGCAGCCTAGACGTCGGAGGGCCTTTGGATACGCAGTATTTT
TRBJ1-2 | once | TRBV12-3/TRBV12-4 | . | CASSLQSWANYGYTF | TGTGCCAGCAGTTTACAGTCTTGGGCGAACTATGGCTACACCTTC
TRBJ2-1 | . | TRBV27 | TRBD2 | CASVPPPLAVREGPGYNEQFF | TGTGCCAGCGTTCCTCCTCCCTTGGCCGTGCGGGAGGGCCCGGGATACAATGAGCAGTTCTTC
TRBJ1-1 | . | TRBV20-1 | . | CSARGQGPTVNTEAFF | TGCAGTGCTAGAGGTCAGGGCCCGACCGTCAACACTGAAGCTTTCTTT
TRBJ1-1 | . | TRBV29-1 | . | CSVVQREAFF | TGCAGCGTTGTACAACGTGAAGCTTTCTTT
TRBJ2-7 | . | TRBV30 | . | CAWSGTAVPSYEQYF | TGTGCCTGGAGCGGGACGGCCGTTCCTTCCTACGAGCAGTACTTC
TRBJ2-1 | . | TRBV6-2/TRBV6-3 | TRBD2 | CASSRLAGGDNEQFF | TGTGCCAGCAGTCGACTAGCGGGAGGCGACAATGAGCAGTTCTTC
TRBJ2-6 | once | TRBV6-2/TRBV6-3 | . | CASSYLGANVLTF | TGTGCCAGCAGTTATTTGGGGGCCAACGTCCTGACTTTC
TRBJ2-3 | . | TRBV20-1 | . | CSARGGERTDTQYF | TGCAGTGCTAGAGGCGGGGAACGCACAGATACGCAGTATTTT
TRBJ1-1 | . | TRBV29-1 | . | CSVVRGITEAFF | TGCAGCGTTGTGAGGGGAATTACTGAAGCTTTCTTT
TRBJ2-7 | . | TRBV4-1 | . | CASSQGGGAGEQYF | TGCGCCAGCAGCCAAGGAGGAGGGGCAGGAGAGCAGTACTTC
TRBJ2-5 | . | TRBV7-9 | TRBD2 | CASSFPLTSHQETQYF | TGTGCCAGCAGCTTTCCCCTGACTAGCCACCAAGAGACCCAGTACTTC
TRBJ2-3 | . | TRBV7-2 | . | CASSLHSSTDTQYF | TGTGCCAGCAGCTTACACTCTAGCACAGATACGCAGTATTTT
TRBJ1-1 | . | TRBV6-5 | . | CASSLIGPAEAFF | TGTGCCAGCAGTTTGATCGGGCCAGCTGAAGCTTTCTTT
TRBJ2-5 | . | TRBV6-2/TRBV6-3 | . | CASSYLEETQYF | TGTGCCAGCAGTTACCTGGAAGAGACCCAGTACTTC
TRBJ1-2 | . | TRBV20-1 | . | CSATRLGGYTF | TGCAGTGCGACCCGCCTGGGGGGCTACACCTTC
TRBJ2-7 | . | TRBV10-2 | TRBD2 | CASSPSGRLYEQYF | TGCGCCAGCAGTCCTAGCGGGAGGTTGTACGAGCAGTACTTC
TRBJ1-2 | . | TRBV7-2 | . | CASSSNQGFGYGYTF | TGTGCCAGCAGTTCAAACCAGGGGTTTGGCTATGGCTACACCTTC
TRBJ1-1 | . | TRBV7-9 | . | CASSLPRGPEVSMNTEAFF | TGTGCCAGCAGCTTACCCCGGGGGCCCGAAGTTTCCATGAACACTGAAGCTTTCTTT
TRBJ2-2 | . | TRBV3-1 | TRBD1 | CASSQEDRENTGELFF | TGTGCCAGCAGCCAAGAGGACAGGGAGAACACCGGGGAGCTGTTTTTT
TRBJ1-1 | . | TRBV29-1 | . | CSPRQWTEAFF | TGCAGCCCCCGACAGTGGACTGAAGCTTTCTTT
TRBJ1-2 | . | TRBV19 | . | CASNSPPGSYGYTF | TGTGCCAGTAATAGTCCACCGGGATCCTATGGCTACACCTTC
TRBJ2-1 | . | TRBV13 | . | CASSLPSEGQFF | TGTGCCAGCAGTCTACCTAGCGAGGGGCAGTTCTTC
TRBJ2-1 | . | TRBV6-4 | TRBD2 | CASSLGYGGGEQFF | TGTGCCAGCAGCCTGGGCTACGGCGGGGGTGAGCAGTTCTTC
TRBJ1-5 | once | TRBV20-1 | . | CSARDSNQPQHF | TGCAGTGCTAGAGACTCCAATCAGCCCCAGCATTTT
TRBJ2-3 | . | TRBV29-1 | . | CSVGKKGTDTQYF | TGCAGCGTTGGTAAGAAGGGTACAGATACGCAGTATTTT
TRBJ2-5 | . | TRBV7-8 | TRBD1 | CASSYIRGLKETQYF | TGTGCCAGCAGCTACATCAGGGGGCTAAAGGAGACCCAGTACTTC
TRBJ1-1 | . | TRBV6-5 | . | CASSYQGITEAFF | TGTGCCAGCAGTTACCAGGGGATCACTGAAGCTTTCTTT
TRBJ2-7 | . | TRBV15 | TRBD1 | CATSRDLGQGMDEQYF | TGTGCCACCAGCAGAGACTTGGGACAGGGGATGGACGAGCAGTACTTC
TRBJ1-1 | . | TRBV30 | . | CAWSVGRNTEAFF | TGTGCCTGGAGTGTAGGGAGAAACACTGAAGCTTTCTTT